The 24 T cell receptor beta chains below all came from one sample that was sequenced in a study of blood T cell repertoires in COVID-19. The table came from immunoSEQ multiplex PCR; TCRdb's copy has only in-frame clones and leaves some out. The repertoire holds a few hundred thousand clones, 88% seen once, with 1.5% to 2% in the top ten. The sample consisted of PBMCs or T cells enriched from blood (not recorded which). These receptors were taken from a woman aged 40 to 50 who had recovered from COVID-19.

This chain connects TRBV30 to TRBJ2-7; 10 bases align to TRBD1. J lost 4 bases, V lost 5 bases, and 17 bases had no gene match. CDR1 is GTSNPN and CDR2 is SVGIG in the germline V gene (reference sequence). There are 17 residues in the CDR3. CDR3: CAWCLGQGRSFEYEQYF. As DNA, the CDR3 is TGTGCCTGGTGCCTGGGACAGGGGCGTTCGTTCGAATACGAGCAGTACTTC.

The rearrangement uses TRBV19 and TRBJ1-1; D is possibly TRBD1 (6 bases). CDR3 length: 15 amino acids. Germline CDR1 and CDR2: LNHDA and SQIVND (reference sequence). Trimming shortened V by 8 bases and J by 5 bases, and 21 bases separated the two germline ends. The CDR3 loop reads CASRESSRGGTEAFF. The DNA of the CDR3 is TGTGCCAGTCGAGAATCAAGCAGGGGTGGGACTGAAGCTTTCTTT.

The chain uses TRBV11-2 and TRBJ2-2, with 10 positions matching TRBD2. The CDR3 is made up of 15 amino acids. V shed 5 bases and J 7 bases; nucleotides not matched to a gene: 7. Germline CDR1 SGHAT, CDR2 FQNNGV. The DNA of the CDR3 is TGTGCCAGCAGCCCACGACTAGCGGGTCACGGGGAGCTGTTTTTT. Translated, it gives CASSPRLAGHGELFF.

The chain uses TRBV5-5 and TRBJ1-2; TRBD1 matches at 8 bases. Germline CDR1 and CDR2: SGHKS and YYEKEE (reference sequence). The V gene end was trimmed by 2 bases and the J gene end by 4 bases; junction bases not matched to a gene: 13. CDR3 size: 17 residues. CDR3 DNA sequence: TGTGCCAGCAGCTTAACCCTAATGGACAGGGAAGGCTATGGCTACACCTTC. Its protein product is CASSLTLMDREGYGYTF.

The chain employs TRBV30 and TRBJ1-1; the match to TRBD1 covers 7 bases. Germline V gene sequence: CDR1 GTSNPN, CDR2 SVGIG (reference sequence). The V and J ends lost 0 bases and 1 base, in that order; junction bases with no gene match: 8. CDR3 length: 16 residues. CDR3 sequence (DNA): TGTGCCTGGAGTGTCCGGGACAGCCGGACGAACACTGAAGCTTTCTTT. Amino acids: CAWSVRDSRTNTEAFF.

The CDR3 DNA sequence: TGTGCCAGCAGCCAAGATAGAGGGATTGAAACTGAAGCTTTCTTT. It specifies CASSQDRGIETEAFF. V is TRBV14 and J is TRBJ1-1; no clear D gene. The CDR3 totals 15 residues. Trimming took off 0 bases at V and 5 bases at J, with 13 bases between the two ends. The V gene's germline CDR1 is SGHDN and CDR2 FVKESK.

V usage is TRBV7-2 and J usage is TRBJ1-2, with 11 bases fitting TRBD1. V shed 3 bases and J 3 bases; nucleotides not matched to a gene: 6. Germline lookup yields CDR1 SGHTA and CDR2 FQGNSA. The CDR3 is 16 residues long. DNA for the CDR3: TGTGCCAGCAGCTTCCTACCGGGACAGGGGGACTATGGCTACACCTTC. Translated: CASSFLPGQGDYGYTF.

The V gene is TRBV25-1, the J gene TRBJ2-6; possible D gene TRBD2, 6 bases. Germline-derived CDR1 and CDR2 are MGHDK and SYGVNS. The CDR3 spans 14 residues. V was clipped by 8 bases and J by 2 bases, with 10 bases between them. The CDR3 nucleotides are TGTGCCAGCGCGGAGGGTACTGGGGCCAACGTCCTGACTTTC. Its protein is CASAEGTGANVLTF.

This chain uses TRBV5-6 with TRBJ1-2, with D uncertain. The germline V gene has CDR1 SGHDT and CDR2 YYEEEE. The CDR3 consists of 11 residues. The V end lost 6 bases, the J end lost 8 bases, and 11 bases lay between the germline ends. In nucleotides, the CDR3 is TGTGCCAGCAAAGAGGCGGCGGGCTACACCTTC. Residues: CASKEAAGYTF.

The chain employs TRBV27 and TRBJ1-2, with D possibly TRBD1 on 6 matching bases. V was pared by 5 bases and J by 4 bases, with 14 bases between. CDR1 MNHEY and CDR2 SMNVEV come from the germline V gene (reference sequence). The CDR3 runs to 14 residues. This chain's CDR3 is CASSPQGQSYGYTF. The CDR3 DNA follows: TGTGCCAGCAGTCCCCAGGGGCAGTCCTATGGCTACACCTTC.

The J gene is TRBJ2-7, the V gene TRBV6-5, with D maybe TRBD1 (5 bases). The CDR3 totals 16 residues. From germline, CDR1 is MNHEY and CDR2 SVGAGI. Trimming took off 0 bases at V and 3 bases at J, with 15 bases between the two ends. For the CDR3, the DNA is TGTGCCAGCAGTTACTCCCGACAGAGTGTCTTCTACGAGCAGTACTTC. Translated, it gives CASSYSRQSVFYEQYF.

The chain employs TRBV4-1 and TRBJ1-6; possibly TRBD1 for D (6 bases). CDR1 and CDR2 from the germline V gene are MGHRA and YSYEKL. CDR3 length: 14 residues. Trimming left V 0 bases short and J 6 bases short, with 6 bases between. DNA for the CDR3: TGCGCCAGCAGCCAAGAAGGGGGTAATTCACCCCTCCACTTT. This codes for CASSQEGGNSPLHF.

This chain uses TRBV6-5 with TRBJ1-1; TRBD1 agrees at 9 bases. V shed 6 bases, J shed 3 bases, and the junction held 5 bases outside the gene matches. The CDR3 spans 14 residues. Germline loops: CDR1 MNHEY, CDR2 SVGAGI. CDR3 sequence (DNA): TGTGCCAGCAGGGGGACAGGGACGGACACTGAAGCTTTCTTT. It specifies CASRGTGTDTEAFF.

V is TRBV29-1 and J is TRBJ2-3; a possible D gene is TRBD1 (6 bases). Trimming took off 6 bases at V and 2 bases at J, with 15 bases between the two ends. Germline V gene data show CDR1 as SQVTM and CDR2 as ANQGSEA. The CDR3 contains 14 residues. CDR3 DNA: TGCAGCGTGGCCGGACAGTCTCTCACAGATACGCAGTATTTT. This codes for CSVAGQSLTDTQYF.

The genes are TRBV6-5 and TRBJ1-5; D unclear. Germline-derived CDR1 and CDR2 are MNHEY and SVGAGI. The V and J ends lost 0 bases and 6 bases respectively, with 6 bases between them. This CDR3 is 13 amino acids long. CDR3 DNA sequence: TGTGCCAGCAGTTACTCGTTCTCTCAGCCCCAGCATTTT. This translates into CASSYSFSQPQHF.

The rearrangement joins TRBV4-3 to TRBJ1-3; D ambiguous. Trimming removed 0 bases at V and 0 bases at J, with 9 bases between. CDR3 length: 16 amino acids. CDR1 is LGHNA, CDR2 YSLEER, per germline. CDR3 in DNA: TGCGCCAGCAGCCAAGATAGATCCCTCTCTGGAAACACCATATATTTT. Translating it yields CASSQDRSLSGNTIYF.

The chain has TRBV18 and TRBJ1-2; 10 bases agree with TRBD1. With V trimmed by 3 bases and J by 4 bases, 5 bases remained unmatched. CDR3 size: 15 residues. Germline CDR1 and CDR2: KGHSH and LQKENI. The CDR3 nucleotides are TGTGCCAGCTCACCTCAGACAGGGGGCCCCTATGGCTACACCTTC. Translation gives CASSPQTGGPYGYTF.

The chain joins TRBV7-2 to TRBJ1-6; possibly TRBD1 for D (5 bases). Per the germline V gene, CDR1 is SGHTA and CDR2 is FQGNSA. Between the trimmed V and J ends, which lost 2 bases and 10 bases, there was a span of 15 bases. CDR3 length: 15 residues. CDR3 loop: CASSLYGTDSSPLHF. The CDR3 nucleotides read TGTGCCAGCAGCTTATACGGGACTGATTCGTCACCCCTCCACTTT.

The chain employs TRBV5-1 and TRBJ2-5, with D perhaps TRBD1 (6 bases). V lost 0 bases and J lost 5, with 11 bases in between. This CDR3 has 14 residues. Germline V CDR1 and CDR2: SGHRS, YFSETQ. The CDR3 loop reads CASSLAQGRETQYF. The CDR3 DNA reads TGCGCCAGCAGCTTGGCACAGGGCAGGGAGACCCAGTACTTC.

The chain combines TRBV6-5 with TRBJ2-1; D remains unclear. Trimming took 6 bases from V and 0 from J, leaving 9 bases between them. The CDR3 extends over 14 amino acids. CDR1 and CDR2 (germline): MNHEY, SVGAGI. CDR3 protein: CASSSTFSYNEQFF. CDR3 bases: TGTGCCAGCAGCTCGACTTTCTCCTACAATGAGCAGTTCTTC.

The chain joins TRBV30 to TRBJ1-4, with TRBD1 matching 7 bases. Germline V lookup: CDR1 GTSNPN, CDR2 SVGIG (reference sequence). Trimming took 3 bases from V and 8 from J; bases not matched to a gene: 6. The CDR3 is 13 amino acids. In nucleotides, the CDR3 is TGTGCCTGGAGCAGGACAGGAAGGGAAAAACTGTTTTTT. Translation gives CAWSRTGREKLFF.

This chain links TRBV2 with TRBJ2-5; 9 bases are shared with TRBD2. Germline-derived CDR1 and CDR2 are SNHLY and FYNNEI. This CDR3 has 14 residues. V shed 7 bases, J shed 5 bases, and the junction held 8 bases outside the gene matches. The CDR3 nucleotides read TGTGCCAGCACGGCGGGAGGGCCGGTTGAGACCCAGTACTTC. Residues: CASTAGGPVETQYF.

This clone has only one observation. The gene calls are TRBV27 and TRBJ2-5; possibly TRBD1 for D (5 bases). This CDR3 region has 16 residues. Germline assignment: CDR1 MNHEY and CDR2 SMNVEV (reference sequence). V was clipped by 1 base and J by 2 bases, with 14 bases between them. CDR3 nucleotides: TGTGCCAGCAGTTTATACGGCAGGGCTACTCAAGAGACCCAGTACTTC. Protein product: CASSLYGRATQETQYF.

As DNA, the CDR3 is TGTGCCAGCAGCAGGACGGGACAGGTGAACGAGCAGTACTTC. This gives the protein CASSRTGQVNEQYF. The rearrangement uses TRBV5-4 and TRBJ2-7; 8 bases are a match to TRBD1. There are 14 residues in the CDR3. CDR1 is SGHNT and CDR2 is YYREEE in the germline V gene (reference sequence). The J segment lost 5 bases and the V segment lost 4 bases, leaving 8 bases of the junction unmatched.